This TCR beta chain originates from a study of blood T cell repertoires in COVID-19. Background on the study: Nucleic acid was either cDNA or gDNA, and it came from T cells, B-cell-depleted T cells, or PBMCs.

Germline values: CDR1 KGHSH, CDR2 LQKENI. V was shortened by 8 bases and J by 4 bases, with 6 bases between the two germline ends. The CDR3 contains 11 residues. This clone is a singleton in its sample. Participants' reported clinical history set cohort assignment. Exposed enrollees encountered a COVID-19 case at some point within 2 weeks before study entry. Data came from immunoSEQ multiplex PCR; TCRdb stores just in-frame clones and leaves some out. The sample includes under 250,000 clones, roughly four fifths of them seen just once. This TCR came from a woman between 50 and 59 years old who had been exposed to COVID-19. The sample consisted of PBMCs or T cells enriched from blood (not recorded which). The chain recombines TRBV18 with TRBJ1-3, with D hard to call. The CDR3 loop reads CASARGNTIYF. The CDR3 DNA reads TGTGCCAGCGCCCGGGGAAACACCATATATTTT.